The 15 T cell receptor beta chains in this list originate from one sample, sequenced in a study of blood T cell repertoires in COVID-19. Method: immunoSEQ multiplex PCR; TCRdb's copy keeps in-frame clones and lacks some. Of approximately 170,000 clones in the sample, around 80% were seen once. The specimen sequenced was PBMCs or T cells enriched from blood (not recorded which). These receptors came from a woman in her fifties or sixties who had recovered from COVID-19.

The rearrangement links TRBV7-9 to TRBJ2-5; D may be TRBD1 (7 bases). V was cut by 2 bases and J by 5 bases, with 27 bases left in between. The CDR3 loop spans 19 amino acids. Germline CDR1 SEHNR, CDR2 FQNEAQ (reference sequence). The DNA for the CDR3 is TGTGCCAGCAGCTTAATAGAAAGAGGAGGGGGCGCAGAGGGGGAGACCCAGTACTTC. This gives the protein CASSLIERGGGAEGETQYF.

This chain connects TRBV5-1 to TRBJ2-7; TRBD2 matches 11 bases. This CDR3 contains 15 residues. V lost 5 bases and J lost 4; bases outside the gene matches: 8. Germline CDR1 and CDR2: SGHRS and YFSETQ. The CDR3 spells CASRYIAGGPYEQYF. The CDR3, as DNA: TGCGCCAGCAGATATATAGCGGGAGGGCCTTACGAGCAGTACTTC.

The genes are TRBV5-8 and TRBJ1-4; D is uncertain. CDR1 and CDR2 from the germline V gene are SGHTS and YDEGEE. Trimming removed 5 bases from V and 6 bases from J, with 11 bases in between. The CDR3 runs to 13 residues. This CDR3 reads CASREWQDEKLFF. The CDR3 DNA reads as TGTGCCAGCAGGGAATGGCAGGATGAAAAACTGTTTTTT.

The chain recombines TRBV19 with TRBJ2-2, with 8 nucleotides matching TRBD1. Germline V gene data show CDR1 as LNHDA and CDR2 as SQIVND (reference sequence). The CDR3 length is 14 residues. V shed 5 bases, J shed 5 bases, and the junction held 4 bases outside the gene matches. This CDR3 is CASSQGARTGELFF. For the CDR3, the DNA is TGTGCCAGTAGTCAGGGGGCGAGAACCGGGGAGCTGTTTTTT. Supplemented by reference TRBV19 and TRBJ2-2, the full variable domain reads DGGITQSPKYLFRKEGQNVTLSCEQNLNHDAMYWYRQDPGQGLRLIYYSQIVNDFQKGDIAEGYSVSREKKESFPLTVTSAQKNPTAFYLCASSQGARTGELFFGEGSRLTVL.

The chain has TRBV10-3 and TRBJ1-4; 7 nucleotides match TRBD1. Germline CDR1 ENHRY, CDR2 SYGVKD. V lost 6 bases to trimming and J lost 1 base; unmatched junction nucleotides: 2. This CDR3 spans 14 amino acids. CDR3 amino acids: CAISAGGTNEKLFF. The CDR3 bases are TGTGCCATCAGCGCAGGGGGAACTAATGAAAAACTGTTTTTT.

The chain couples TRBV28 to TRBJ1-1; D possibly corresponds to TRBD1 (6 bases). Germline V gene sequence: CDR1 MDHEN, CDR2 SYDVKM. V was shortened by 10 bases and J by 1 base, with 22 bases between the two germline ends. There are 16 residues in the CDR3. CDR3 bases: TGTGCCACTTTCCACCTAGGGGGTTCAGGGAACACTGAAGCTTTCTTT. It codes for CATFHLGGSGNTEAFF. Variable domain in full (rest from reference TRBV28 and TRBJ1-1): DVKVTQSSRYLVKRTGEKVFLECVQDMDHENMFWYRQDPGLGLRLIYFSYDVKMKEKGDIPEGYSVSREKKERFSLILESASTNQTSMYLCATFHLGGSGNTEAFFGQGTRLTVV.

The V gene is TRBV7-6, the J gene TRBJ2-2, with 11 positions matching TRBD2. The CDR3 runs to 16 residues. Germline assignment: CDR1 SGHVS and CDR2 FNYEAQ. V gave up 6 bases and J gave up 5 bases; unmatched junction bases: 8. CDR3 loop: CASRPTSGSGTGELFF. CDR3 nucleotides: TGTGCCAGCAGACCTACTAGCGGGAGTGGGACCGGGGAGCTGTTTTTT.

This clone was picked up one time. This CDR3 is CASSSLPSYEQYF. The DNA for the CDR3 is TGTGCCAGCTCCTCACTACCCTCCTACGAGCAGTACTTC. This sequence joins TRBV18 and TRBJ2-7; D is undetermined. This CDR3 is 13 amino acids long. V dropped 6 bases and J dropped 0 bases, with 9 bases sitting between them. Germline loops: CDR1 KGHSH, CDR2 LQKENI. The variable domain in full, completed from reference TRBV18 and TRBJ2-7, reads NAGVMQNPRHLVRRRGQEARLRCSPMKGHSHVYWYRQLPEEGLKFMVYLQKENIIDESGMPKERFSAEFPKEGPSILRIQQVVRGDSAAYFCASSSLPSYEQYFGPGTRLTVT.

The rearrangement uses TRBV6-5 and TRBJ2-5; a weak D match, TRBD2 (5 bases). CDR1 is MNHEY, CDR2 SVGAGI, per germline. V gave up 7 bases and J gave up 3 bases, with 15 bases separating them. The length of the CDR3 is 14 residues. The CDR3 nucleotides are TGTGCCAGCACCCCCTTGAGGGCCAAAGAGACCCAGTACTTC. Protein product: CASTPLRAKETQYF.

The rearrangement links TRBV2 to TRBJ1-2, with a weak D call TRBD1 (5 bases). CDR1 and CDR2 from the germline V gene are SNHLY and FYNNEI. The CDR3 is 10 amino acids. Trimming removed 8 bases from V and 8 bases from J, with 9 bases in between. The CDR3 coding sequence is TGTGCCAGCTCGCGGGACGGCTACACCTTC. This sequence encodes CASSRDGYTF.

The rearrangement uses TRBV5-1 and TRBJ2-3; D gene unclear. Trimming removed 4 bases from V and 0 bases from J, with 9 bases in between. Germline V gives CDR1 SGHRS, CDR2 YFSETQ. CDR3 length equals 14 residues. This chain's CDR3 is CASSLEFSTDTQYF. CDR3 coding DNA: TGCGCCAGCAGCCTAGAATTTAGCACAGATACGCAGTATTTT.

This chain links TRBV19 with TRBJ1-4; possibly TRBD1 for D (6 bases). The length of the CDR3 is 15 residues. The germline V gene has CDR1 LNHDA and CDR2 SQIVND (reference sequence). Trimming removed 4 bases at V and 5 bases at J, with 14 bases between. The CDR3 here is CASSTIDRRNEKLFF. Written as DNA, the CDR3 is TGTGCCAGTAGTACCATAGACAGGAGAAATGAAAAACTGTTTTTT.

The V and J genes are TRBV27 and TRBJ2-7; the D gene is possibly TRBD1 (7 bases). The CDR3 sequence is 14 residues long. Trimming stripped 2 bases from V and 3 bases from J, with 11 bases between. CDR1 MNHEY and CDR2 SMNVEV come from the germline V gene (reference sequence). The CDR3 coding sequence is TGTGCCAGCAGTTTAAACAGGGGAGGCTACGAGCAGTACTTC. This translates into CASSLNRGGYEQYF.

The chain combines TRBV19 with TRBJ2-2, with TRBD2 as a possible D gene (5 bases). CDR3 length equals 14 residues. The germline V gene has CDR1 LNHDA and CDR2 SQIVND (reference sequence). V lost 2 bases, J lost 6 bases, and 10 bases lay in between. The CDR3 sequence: CASSIRELSGELFF. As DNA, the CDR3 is TGTGCCAGTAGTATAAGGGAGCTGTCCGGGGAGCTGTTTTTT. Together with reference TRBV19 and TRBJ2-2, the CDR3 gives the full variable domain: DGGITQSPKYLFRKEGQNVTLSCEQNLNHDAMYWYRQDPGQGLRLIYYSQIVNDFQKGDIAEGYSVSREKKESFPLTVTSAQKNPTAFYLCASSIRELSGELFFGEGSRLTVL.

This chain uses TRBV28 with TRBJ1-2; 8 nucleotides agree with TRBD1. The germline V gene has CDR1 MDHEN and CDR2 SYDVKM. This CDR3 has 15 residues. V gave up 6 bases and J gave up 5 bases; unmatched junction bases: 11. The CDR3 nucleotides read TGTGCCAGCAGCCACCCAACCGGGACAGGATATGGCTACACCTTC. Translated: CASSHPTGTGYGYTF.